This is a list of T cell receptor beta chains from one sample in a study of neurological immune-mediated disorders. TCRdb itself ran the 5' RACE reads through MiXCR, one entry per CDR3 protein. The data show just under 45,000 distinct CDR3 sequences, under 25% seen once. Sequencing was performed on PBMCs. Receptors originate from a man in his 60s with HTLV-1-associated myelopathy (HAM/TSP). Each CDR3 is given with its conserved first and last residue. Each record gives: V gene, D gene, clone size, CDR3 length, J gene, CDR3 protein, CDR3 DNA. The D gene is left open where the match is weak. Clone sizes are given selectively: once, few, many, or a class where the clone is expanded.

V: TRBV5-6; D: NA; size: many; length: 16; J: TRBJ2-6; CDR3: CASSLDGLSGANVLTF; DNA: TGTGCCAGCAGCTTGGACGGGCTCTCCGGGGCCAACGTCCTGACTTTC
V: TRBV5-6; D: TRBD2; size: many; length: 15; J: TRBJ2-1; CDR3: CASSPKRDPHNEQFF; DNA: TGTGCCAGCAGCCCCAAGCGGGACCCCCACAATGAGCAGTTCTTC
V: TRBV28; D: NA; size: many; length: 14; J: TRBJ2-7; CDR3: CASSASRPTYEQYF; DNA: TGTGCCAGCAGTGCGTCACGGCCTACCTACGAGCAGTACTTC
V: TRBV4-1; D: TRBD1; size: many; length: 15; J: TRBJ1-1; CDR3: CASSLTPTGETEAFF; DNA: TGCGCCAGCAGCCTGACCCCGACAGGGGAAACTGAAGCTTTCTTT
V: TRBV20-1; D: TRBD1; size: NA; length: 16; J: TRBJ2-4; CDR3: CSAEQGGEQGPGIQYF; DNA: TGCAGTGCTGAACAGGGGGGCGAGCAGGGCCCTGGCATTCAGTACTTC
V: TRBV20-1; D: TRBD1; size: many; length: 16; J: TRBJ1-6; CDR3: CSAPGGSRGSNSPLHF; DNA: TGCAGTGCGCCCGGTGGAAGCAGGGGGTCGAATTCACCCCTCCACTTT
V: TRBV5-1; D: TRBD2; size: NA; length: 16; J: TRBJ2-3; CDR3: CASSGTSGSGTDTQYF; DNA: TGCGCCAGCAGCGGGACTAGCGGGAGTGGCACAGATACGCAGTATTTT
V: TRBV5-5; D: NA; size: once; length: 19; J: TRBJ2-5; CDR3: CASSLVTGGGSGLVSTQYF; DNA: TGTGCCAGCAGCTTGGTAACGGGGGGCGGTTCAGGACTAGTGTCGACCCAGTACTTC
V: TRBV5-1; D: NA; size: NA; length: 16; J: TRBJ2-4; CDR3: CASSYSTGVGKNIQYF; DNA: TGCGCCAGCAGCTATTCGACAGGCGTTGGGAAAAACATTCAGTACTTC
V: TRBV20-1; D: NA; size: many; length: 12; J: TRBJ2-5; CDR3: CSAREAGETQYF; DNA: TGCAGTGCTAGAGAAGCGGGAGAGACCCAGTACTTC
V: TRBV5-1; D: NA; size: NA; length: 15; J: TRBJ1-1; CDR3: CASSLGSGANTEAFF; DNA: TGCGCCAGCAGCTTGGGTTCAGGCGCGAACACTGAAGCTTTCTTT
V: TRBV5-1; D: NA; size: many; length: 16; J: TRBJ2-1; CDR3: CASSLEPSGSYNEQFF; DNA: TGCGCCAGCAGCTTAGAACCCTCTGGCTCCTACAATGAGCAGTTCTTC
V: TRBV7-9; D: TRBD1; size: many; length: 15; J: TRBJ2-1; CDR3: CASSSYQGAHNEQFF; DNA: TGTGCCAGCAGCTCGTATCAGGGGGCCCACAATGAGCAGTTCTTC
V: TRBV20-1; D: NA; size: many; length: 15; J: TRBJ2-7; CDR3: CSAPIGGLNVYEQYF; DNA: TGCAGTGCACCAATCGGAGGACTTAATGTCTACGAGCAGTACTTC
V: TRBV7-2; D: NA; size: many; length: 14; J: TRBJ1-2; CDR3: CASSLLGQNYGYTF; DNA: TGTGCCAGCAGCTTATTAGGACAGAACTATGGCTACACCTTC
V: TRBV5-6; D: TRBD1; size: many; length: 17; J: TRBJ1-5; CDR3: CASSFRDSGTGNQPQHF; DNA: TGTGCCAGCAGCTTCCGGGACAGCGGAACGGGCAATCAGCCCCAGCATTTT
V: TRBV12-3/TRBV12-4; D: NA; size: many; length: 15; J: TRBJ2-2; CDR3: CASSLRRSNTGELFF; DNA: TGTGCCAGCAGTTTACGGCGGTCGAACACCGGGGAGCTGTTTTTT
V: TRBV5-1; D: TRBD1; size: NA; length: 20; J: TRBJ2-2; CDR3: CASSFLGQGAALANTGELFF; DNA: TGCGCCAGCAGCTTTTTAGGGCAGGGGGCGGCCCTTGCGAACACCGGGGAGCTGTTTTTT
V: TRBV5-6; D: TRBD1; size: many; length: 15; J: TRBJ2-1; CDR3: CASSHAGTVVNEQFF; DNA: TGTGCCAGCAGTCACGCCGGGACAGTAGTCAATGAGCAGTTCTTC
V: TRBV20-1; D: TRBD2; size: many; length: 17; J: TRBJ2-1; CDR3: CSALPRGSGGTYNEQFF; DNA: TGCAGTGCCCTCCCGCGGGGGTCTGGCGGGACCTACAATGAGCAGTTCTTC
V: TRBV10-3; D: TRBD2; size: NA; length: 15; J: TRBJ2-1; CDR3: CAIRGMAGGYNEQFF; DNA: TGTGCCATCAGGGGGATGGCGGGGGGTTACAATGAGCAGTTCTTC
V: TRBV5-1; D: NA; size: many; length: 17; J: TRBJ2-3; CDR3: CASSTLGRIDGTDTQYF; DNA: TGCGCCAGCAGCACCTTGGGACGGATTGACGGCACAGATACGCAGTATTTT
V: TRBV15; D: NA; size: many; length: 16; J: TRBJ2-1; CDR3: CATSRARTVPDNEQFF; DNA: TGTGCCACCAGCAGAGCAAGGACCGTCCCTGATAATGAGCAGTTCTTC
V: TRBV4-1; D: NA; size: NA; length: 14; J: TRBJ1-6; CDR3: CASSQDSENSPLHF; DNA: TGCGCCAGCAGCCAAGACTCAGAAAATTCACCCCTCCACTTT
V: TRBV5-1; D: NA; size: many; length: 15; J: TRBJ1-5; CDR3: CASSLAGGAFQPQHF; DNA: TGCGCCAGCAGCCTCGCGGGGGGCGCATTTCAGCCCCAGCATTTT
V: TRBV6-1; D: NA; size: many; length: 13; J: TRBJ1-5; CDR3: CASSDGTYQPQHF; DNA: TGTGCCAGCAGTGATGGCACCTATCAGCCCCAGCATTTT
V: TRBV5-6; D: NA; size: many; length: 15; J: TRBJ1-6; CDR3: CASSLGTADNSPLHF; DNA: TGTGCCAGCAGCTTGGGGACAGCAGATAATTCACCCCTCCACTTT
V: TRBV6-2/TRBV6-3; D: NA; size: NA; length: 12; J: TRBJ2-2; CDR3: CASIEGPGELFF; DNA: TGTGCCAGCATTGAGGGTCCCGGGGAGCTGTTTTTT
V: TRBV20-1; D: NA; size: many; length: 14; J: TRBJ2-5; CDR3: CSANQPGFGETQYF; DNA: TGCAGTGCTAATCAGCCAGGGTTCGGAGAGACCCAGTACTTC
V: TRBV7-9; D: NA; size: many; length: 14; J: TRBJ2-1; CDR3: CASSGVGSYNEQFF; DNA: TGTGCCAGCAGCGGAGTAGGTTCCTACAATGAGCAGTTCTTC
V: TRBV5-5; D: NA; size: many; length: 16; J: TRBJ1-3; CDR3: CASSLESGARGNTIYF; DNA: TGTGCCAGCAGCTTGGAGTCCGGGGCGAGAGGAAACACCATATATTTT
V: TRBV12-3/TRBV12-4; D: TRBD2; size: medium-sized; length: 16; J: TRBJ2-1; CDR3: CASSRSTSGVYNEQFF; DNA: TGTGCCAGCAGCCGATCGACTAGCGGGGTCTACAATGAGCAGTTCTTC